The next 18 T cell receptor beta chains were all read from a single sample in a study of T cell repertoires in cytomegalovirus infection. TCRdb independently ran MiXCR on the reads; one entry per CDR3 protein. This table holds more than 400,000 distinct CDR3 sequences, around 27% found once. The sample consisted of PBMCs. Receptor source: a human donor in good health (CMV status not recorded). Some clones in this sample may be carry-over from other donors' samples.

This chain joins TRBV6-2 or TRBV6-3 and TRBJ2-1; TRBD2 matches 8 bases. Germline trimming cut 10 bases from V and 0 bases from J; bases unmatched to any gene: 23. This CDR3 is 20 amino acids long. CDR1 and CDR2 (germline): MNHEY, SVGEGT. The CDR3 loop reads CATTSLAGGRRPISYNEQFF. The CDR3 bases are TGTGCCACCACCTCCTTGGCGGGAGGCCGGCGTCCAATCTCCTACAATGAGCAGTTCTTC.

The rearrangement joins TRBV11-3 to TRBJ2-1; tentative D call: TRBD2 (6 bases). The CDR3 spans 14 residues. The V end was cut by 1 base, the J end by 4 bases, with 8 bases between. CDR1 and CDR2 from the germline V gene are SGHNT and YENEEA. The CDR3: CASSLGRAYNEQFF. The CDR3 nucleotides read TGTGCCAGCAGCTTAGGGAGGGCTTACAATGAGCAGTTCTTC.

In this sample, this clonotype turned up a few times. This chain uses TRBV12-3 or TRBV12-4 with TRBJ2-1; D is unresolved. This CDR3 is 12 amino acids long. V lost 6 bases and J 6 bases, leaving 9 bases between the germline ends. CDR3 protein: CASRIHRNEQFF. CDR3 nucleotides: TGTGCCAGCAGGATACACCGCAATGAGCAGTTCTTC.

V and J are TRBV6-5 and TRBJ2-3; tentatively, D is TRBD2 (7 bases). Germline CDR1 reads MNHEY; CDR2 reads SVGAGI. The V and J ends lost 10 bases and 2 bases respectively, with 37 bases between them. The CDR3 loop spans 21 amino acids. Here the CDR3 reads CANPLQGRGGSGPWNTDTQYF. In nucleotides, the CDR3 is TGTGCCAACCCGCTACAGGGTAGGGGCGGGAGCGGCCCGTGGAACACAGATACGCAGTATTTT.

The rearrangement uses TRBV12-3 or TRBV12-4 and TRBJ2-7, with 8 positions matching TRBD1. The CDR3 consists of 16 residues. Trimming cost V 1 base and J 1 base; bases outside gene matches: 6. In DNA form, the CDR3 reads TGTGCCAGCAGTTTAGGTAGGACAGGGCTATCCTACGAGCAGTACTTC. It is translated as CASSLGRTGLSYEQYF.

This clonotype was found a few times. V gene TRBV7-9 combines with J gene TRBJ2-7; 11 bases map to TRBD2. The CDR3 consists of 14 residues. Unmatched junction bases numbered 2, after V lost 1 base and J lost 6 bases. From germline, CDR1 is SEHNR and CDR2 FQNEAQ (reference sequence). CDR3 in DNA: TGTGCCAGCAGCTTAGATAGCGGGAGGGGCGAGCAGTACGTC. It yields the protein CASSLDSGRGEQYV.

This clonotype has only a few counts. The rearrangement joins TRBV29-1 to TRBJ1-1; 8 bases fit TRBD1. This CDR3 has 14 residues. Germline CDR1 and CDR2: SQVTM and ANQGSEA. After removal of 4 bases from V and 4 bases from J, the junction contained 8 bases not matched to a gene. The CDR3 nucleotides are TGCAGCGTTGCCTCCACGACAGGGGTCACTGAAGCTTTCTTT. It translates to CSVASTTGVTEAFF.

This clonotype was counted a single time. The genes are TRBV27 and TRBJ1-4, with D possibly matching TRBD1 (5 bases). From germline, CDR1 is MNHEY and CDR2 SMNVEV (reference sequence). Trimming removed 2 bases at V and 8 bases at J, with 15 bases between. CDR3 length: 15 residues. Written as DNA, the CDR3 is TGTGCCAGCAGTTTACAGGGTACTGGGAGAGAAAAACTGTTTTTT. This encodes CASSLQGTGREKLFF.

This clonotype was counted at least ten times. The CDR3 nucleotides are TGTGCCAGCAGCCGCCGGGATTTCCAGTACAATGAGCAGTTCTTC. Its translation: CASSRRDFQYNEQFF. This chain uses TRBV7-8 with TRBJ2-1; D may be TRBD2 (5 bases). With 5 bases removed from V and 4 bases from J, the gap between germline ends came to 15 bases. The CDR3 consists of 15 residues. CDR1 and CDR2 from the germline V gene are SGHVS and FQNEAQ.

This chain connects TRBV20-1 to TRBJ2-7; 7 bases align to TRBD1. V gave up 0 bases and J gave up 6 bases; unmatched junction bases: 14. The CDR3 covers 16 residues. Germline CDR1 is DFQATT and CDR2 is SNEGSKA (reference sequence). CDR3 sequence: CSARDPAGTERTEQYF. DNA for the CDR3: TGCAGTGCTAGAGATCCCGCTGGGACAGAGAGGACCGAGCAGTACTTC.

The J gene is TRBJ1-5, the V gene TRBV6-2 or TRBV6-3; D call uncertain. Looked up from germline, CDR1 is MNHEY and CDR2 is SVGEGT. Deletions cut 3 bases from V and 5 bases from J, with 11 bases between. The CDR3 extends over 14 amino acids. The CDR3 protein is CASSYASRYQPQHF. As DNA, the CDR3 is TGTGCCAGCAGTTATGCAAGTCGTTATCAGCCCCAGCATTTT.

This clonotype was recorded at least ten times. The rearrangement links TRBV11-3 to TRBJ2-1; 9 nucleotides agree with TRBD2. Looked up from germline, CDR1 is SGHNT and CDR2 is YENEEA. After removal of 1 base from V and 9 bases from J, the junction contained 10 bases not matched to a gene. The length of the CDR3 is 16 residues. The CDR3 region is CASSLVVSGRSIEQFF. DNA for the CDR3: TGTGCCAGCAGCTTAGTGGTTAGCGGGAGATCCATTGAGCAGTTCTTC.

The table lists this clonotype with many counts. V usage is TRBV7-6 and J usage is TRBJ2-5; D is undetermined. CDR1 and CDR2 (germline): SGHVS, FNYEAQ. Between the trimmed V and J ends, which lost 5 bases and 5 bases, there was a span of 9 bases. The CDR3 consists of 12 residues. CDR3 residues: CASSPHAETQYF. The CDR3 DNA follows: TGTGCCAGCAGCCCCCACGCGGAGACCCAGTACTTC. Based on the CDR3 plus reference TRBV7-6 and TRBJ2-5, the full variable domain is GAGVSQSPRYKVTKRGQDVALRCDPISGHVSLYWYRQALGQGPEFLTYFNYEAQQDKSGLPNDRFSAERPEGSISTLTIQRTEQRDSAMYRCASSPHAETQYFGPGTRLLVL.

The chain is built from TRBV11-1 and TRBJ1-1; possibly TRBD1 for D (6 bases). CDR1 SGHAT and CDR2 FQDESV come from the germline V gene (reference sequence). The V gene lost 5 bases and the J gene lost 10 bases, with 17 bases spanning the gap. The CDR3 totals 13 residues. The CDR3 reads CASSRGHSYGAFF. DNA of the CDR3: TGTGCCAGCAGCAGGGGACATTCGTACGGAGCTTTCTTT.

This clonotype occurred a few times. The CDR3 is CASSIAQDSYNEQFF. The CDR3 DNA follows: TGTGCCAGTAGTATCGCACAGGACTCCTACAATGAGCAGTTCTTC. This rearrangement joins TRBV19 to TRBJ2-1; a weak D match, TRBD1 (5 bases). This CDR3 region has 15 residues. The germline V gene encodes CDR1 LNHDA and CDR2 SQIVND (reference sequence). Trimming took 3 bases from V and 0 from J, leaving 9 bases between them.

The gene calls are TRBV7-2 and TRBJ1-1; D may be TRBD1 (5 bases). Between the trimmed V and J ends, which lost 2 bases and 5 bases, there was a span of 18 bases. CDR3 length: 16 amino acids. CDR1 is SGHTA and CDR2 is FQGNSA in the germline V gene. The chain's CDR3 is CASSLQGGQLITEAFF. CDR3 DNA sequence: TGTGCCAGCAGCTTACAGGGAGGGCAGTTAATAACTGAAGCTTTCTTT.

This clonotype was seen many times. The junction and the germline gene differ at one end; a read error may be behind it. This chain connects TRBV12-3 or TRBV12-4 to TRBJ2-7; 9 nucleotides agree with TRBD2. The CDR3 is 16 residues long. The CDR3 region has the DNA TGTGCCAGCAGCTTAGCGGGAGACCCCGGAAACTACGAGCAGTACTTC. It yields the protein CASSLAGDPGNYEQYF.

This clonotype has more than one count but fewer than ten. The CDR3 DNA sequence: TGTGCCAGCAGTTTTGAGACTGCCACAGATACGCAGTATTTT. Protein product: CASSFETATDTQYF. The chain links TRBV12-3 or TRBV12-4 to TRBJ2-3, with no clear D. This CDR3 is built from 14 residues. With 3 bases removed from V and 2 bases from J, the gap between germline ends came to 9 bases.